The entry below describes one T cell receptor (beta chain). It was with random hexamers that roughly 0.45 to 1 ug RNA was reverse transcribed. By means of immunoSEQ multiplex PCR, TCR beta CDR3 spanning 54 Vbeta and 13 Jbeta underwent amplification. In TCRdb, the immunoSEQ multiplex PCR reads were re-called with MiXCR into one record per CDR3 protein. The sample carries roughly 80,000 distinct CDR3 sequences, approximately 94% recorded once. This record comes from a study of CD8 T cells in Susac syndrome. From blood CD8+ and CD4+ T cells, the TCR beta chain was sequenced. The specimen sequenced was CD8+ T cells from PBMCs. The TCR originated in a human donor with Susac syndrome.

The CDR3 spells CASSTYRVANEKLFF. The CDR3 DNA follows: TGTGCCAGCAGCACCTACAGGGTGGCTAATGAAAAACTGTTTTTT. The rearrangement links TRBV7-2 to TRBJ1-4; weak D call: TRBD1 (6 bases). The CDR3 consists of 15 residues. The V gene lost 5 bases and the J gene lost 3 bases, with 13 bases spanning the gap. Germline V gene lookup returns CDR1 SGHTA and CDR2 FQGNSA.